The 29 T cell receptor beta chains reported below all come from one sample, sequenced in a study of blood T cell repertoires in COVID-19. Data came from immunoSEQ multiplex PCR; TCRdb stores just in-frame clones and leaves some out. Altogether fewer than 200,000 clones are present, around four fifths being singletons, with the ten largest covering 2.5% to 3.5%. The sequenced sample was peripheral blood. The receptors come from a man between 65 and 80 years old with acute or convalescent COVID-19.

V is TRBV2 and J is TRBJ2-4; the match to TRBD2 covers 11 bases. Germline V gives CDR1 SNHLY, CDR2 FYNNEI. The CDR3 spans 19 residues. Losses at the gene ends were 2 bases for V and 3 bases for J; bases not matched to a gene: 12. The CDR3 protein is CASSELAGGLLGGKNIQYF. CDR3 nucleotides: TGTGCCAGCAGTGAATTAGCGGGGGGGCTCTTGGGAGGCAAAAACATTCAGTACTTC.

The V gene is TRBV5-1, the J gene TRBJ1-1, with D hard to call. V was pared by 1 base and J by 5 bases, with 12 bases between. The CDR3 sequence is 14 residues long. Germline V gene lookup returns CDR1 SGHRS and CDR2 YFSETQ. This CDR3 is CASSLYGQETEAFF. As DNA, the CDR3 is TGCGCCAGCAGCTTGTACGGCCAGGAAACTGAAGCTTTCTTT.

The chain links TRBV7-2 to TRBJ2-3; maybe TRBD2 (5 bases). V shed 8 bases and J shed 2 bases, with 14 bases lying between them. The CDR3 covers 14 residues. Looked up from germline, CDR1 is SGHTA and CDR2 is FQGNSA. CDR3 nucleotides: TGTGCCAGCGGGCTGTCCGGGGTCACAGATACGCAGTATTTT. Translating it yields CASGLSGVTDTQYF.

This rearrangement joins TRBV3-1 (or the pseudogene TRBV3-2) to TRBJ1-6, with D tentatively TRBD1 (5 bases). Germline CDR1 LGHDT, CDR2 YNNKEL (reference sequence). V was clipped by 5 bases and J by 10 bases, with 18 bases between them. CDR3 size: 15 residues. In DNA, the CDR3 is TGTGCCAGCAGCACGGGACTTGGGAGCGACTCACCCCTCCACTTT. Translated: CASSTGLGSDSPLHF.

This clone was counted a few times. V is TRBV5-4 and J is TRBJ2-7; D is ambiguous. Germline V gives CDR1 SGHNT, CDR2 YYREEE (reference sequence). The CDR3 sequence is 11 residues long. V lost 3 bases, J lost 2 bases, and 3 bases lay in between. The CDR3 protein is CASSSAYEQYF. For the CDR3, the DNA is TGTGCCAGCAGCTCGGCCTACGAGCAGTACTTC.

This clone turned up a few times. The chain is built from TRBV29-1 and TRBJ1-1, with 7 positions matching TRBD1. Trimming at V came to 6 bases and at J to 6 bases, leaving 7 bases not matched to a gene. CDR3 length: 12 residues. Germline V gives CDR1 SQVTM, CDR2 ANQGSEA. CDR3: CSVEKGQPEAFF. The CDR3 region has the DNA TGCAGCGTGGAGAAGGGACAGCCTGAAGCTTTCTTT. Full variable domain (missing parts from reference TRBV29-1 and TRBJ1-1): SAVISQKPSRDICQRGTSLTIQCQVDSQVTMMFWYRQQPGQSLTLIATANQGSEATYESGFVIDKFPISRPNLTFSTLTVSNMSPEDSSIYLCSVEKGQPEAFFGQGTRLTVV.

V gene TRBV6-2 or TRBV6-3 combines with J gene TRBJ1-2; the match to TRBD1 covers 10 bases. Per germline, CDR1 MNHEY and CDR2 SVGEGT. The CDR3 contains 15 residues. V was clipped by 4 bases and J by 8 bases; unmatched bases: 10. The CDR3 DNA sequence: TGTGCCAGCAGTTCATCCGGGACAGGGGTCTTCGGCTACACCTTC. Its translation is CASSSSGTGVFGYTF.

A word on this clone: A read error may produce the germline difference seen at one junction end. This rearrangement joins TRBV5-5 to TRBJ2-1, with 16 positions matching TRBD2. This CDR3 comprises 19 residues. The V gene's germline CDR1 is SGHKS and CDR2 YYEKEE (reference sequence). The CDR3 here is CASRLGLAGGRSSYNEQFF. DNA of the CDR3: TGTGCCAGCAGGTTGGGACTAGCGGGGGGGCGAAGCTCCTACAATGAGCAGTTCTTC. Combining the CDR3 with reference TRBV5-5 and TRBJ2-1 gives the whole variable domain DAGVTQSPTHLIKTRGQQVTLRCSPISGHKSVSWYQQVLGQGPQFIFQYYEKEERGRGNFPDRFSARQFPNYSSELNVNALLLGDSALYLCASRLGLAGGRSSYNEQFFGPGTRLTVL.

The genes are TRBV7-2 and TRBJ1-1; no firm D call. V was clipped by 0 bases and J by 7 bases, with 6 bases between them. CDR1 SGHTA and CDR2 FQGNSA come from the germline V gene. The CDR3 is made up of 12 amino acids. CDR3 in DNA: TGTGCCAGCAGCTTAGCGTCGGGTGAAGCTTTCTTT. The encoded protein is CASSLASGEAFF.

This rearrangement joins TRBV2 to TRBJ2-5, with 13 bases identical to TRBD2. The V and J ends lost 6 bases and 4 bases, in that order; junction bases with no gene match: 17. This CDR3 spans 19 amino acids. In germline, CDR1 is SNHLY, CDR2 FYNNEI. The CDR3 sequence is CASSRDRTSGRGRAETQYF. DNA for the CDR3: TGTGCCAGCAGCCGAGACCGGACTAGCGGGAGAGGGAGAGCAGAGACCCAGTACTTC.

This chain links TRBV5-8 with TRBJ1-5; D remains ambiguous. Germline CDR1 reads SGHTS; CDR2 reads YDEGEE. This CDR3 is built from 13 residues. V was shortened by 2 bases and J by 3 bases, with 6 bases between the two germline ends. CDR3 amino acids: CASSFGSNQPQHF. CDR3 in DNA: TGTGCCAGCAGCTTCGGTTCCAATCAGCCCCAGCATTTT.

This chain connects TRBV19 to TRBJ2-3; 9 bases match TRBD2. The ends lost 5 bases at V and 6 bases at J; junction bases unmatched: 12. CDR3 length: 16 residues. The germline CDR1 and CDR2 sequences are LNHDA and SQIVND (reference sequence). As DNA, the CDR3 is TGTGCCAGTAGTTCTACTAGGGCGGGAGGGTTCGATACGCAGTATTTT. It specifies CASSSTRAGGFDTQYF. Based on the CDR3 plus reference TRBV19 and TRBJ2-3, the full variable domain is DGGITQSPKYLFRKEGQNVTLSCEQNLNHDAMYWYRQDPGQGLRLIYYSQIVNDFQKGDIAEGYSVSREKKESFPLTVTSAQKNPTAFYLCASSSTRAGGFDTQYFGPGTRLTVL.

V and J are TRBV6-4 and TRBJ2-3; the D gene is possibly TRBD1 (6 bases). The CDR3 has 14 amino acids. The V end was cut by 6 bases, the J end by 0 bases, with 10 bases between. Looked up from germline, CDR1 is MRHNA and CDR2 is SNTAGT. For the CDR3, the DNA is TGTGCCAGCAGGAGACAGGCGAGCACAGATACGCAGTATTTT. Protein sequence: CASRRQASTDTQYF.

The rearrangement joins TRBV7-3 to TRBJ2-5; 8 bases match TRBD1. The CDR3 extends over 15 amino acids. The V gene's germline CDR1 is SGHTA and CDR2 FQGTGA. The junction had 11 bases not matched to a gene; V was cut back by 5 bases and J by 6 bases. In DNA form, the CDR3 reads TGTGCCAGCAGCAATGGGGGGCCAGGGGGCCAGACCCAGTACTTC. Translating gives CASSNGGPGGQTQYF.

The gene calls are TRBV7-9 and TRBJ1-5; TRBD1 agrees at 9 bases. Germline V gene lookup returns CDR1 SEHNR and CDR2 FQNEAQ (reference sequence). The junction had 14 bases not matched to a gene; V was cut back by 5 bases and J by 9 bases. CDR3 length equals 16 residues. The CDR3 reads CASSAAGTGSMVPQHF. Here the CDR3 DNA reads TGTGCCAGCAGCGCAGCGGGGACAGGGTCTATGGTGCCCCAGCATTTT.

This clone has just a few counts. The chain uses TRBV6-5 and TRBJ2-3, with 8 bases lining up with TRBD2. The CDR3 is made up of 14 amino acids. V lost 6 bases to trimming and J lost 5 bases; unmatched junction nucleotides: 7. Germline CDR1 reads MNHEY; CDR2 reads SVGAGI. CDR3 residues: CASRTGGPGDTQYF. The DNA of the CDR3 is TGTGCCAGCAGGACGGGGGGGCCGGGAGATACGCAGTATTTT.

The chain is built from TRBV27 and TRBJ2-3; 7 bases match TRBD2. Germline values: CDR1 MNHEY, CDR2 SMNVEV (reference sequence). The V and J ends lost 7 bases and 4 bases, in that order; junction bases with no gene match: 8. The CDR3 is made up of 14 amino acids. This chain's CDR3 is CASMGGSFSDTQYF. As DNA, the CDR3 is TGTGCCAGCATGGGCGGGAGTTTTTCAGATACGCAGTATTTT.

This clone has only a few counts. This chain uses TRBV18 with TRBJ1-4, with 9 bases lining up with TRBD1. Germline V CDR1 and CDR2: KGHSH, LQKENI. The CDR3 sequence is 16 residues long. V dropped 1 base and J dropped 6; count of bases not matched to a gene: 6. CDR3 protein: CASSPLRQGVDEKLFF. CDR3 nucleotide sequence: TGTGCCAGCTCACCACTTCGACAGGGGGTAGATGAAAAACTGTTTTTT.

The genes are TRBV5-8 and TRBJ2-5; D may be TRBD1 (6 bases). Germline CDR1 reads SGHTS; CDR2 reads YDEGEE. With 4 bases removed from V and 2 bases from J, the gap between germline ends came to 15 bases. The CDR3 spans 15 residues. CDR3 residues: CASSHGRTVQETQYF. The CDR3 DNA is TGTGCCAGCAGCCACGGTCGGACAGTACAAGAGACCCAGTACTTC.

The chain uses TRBV19 and TRBJ2-1, with D maybe TRBD2 (7 bases). The germline CDR1 and CDR2 sequences are LNHDA and SQIVND (reference sequence). Trimming took off 8 bases at V and 7 bases at J, with 21 bases between the two ends. This CDR3 has 15 amino acids. As DNA, the CDR3 is TGTGCCAGTGAGGGGGGGAGGTTAAGAACAAATGAGCAGTTCTTC. Translation: CASEGGRLRTNEQFF.

The V call is TRBV4-3, the J call TRBJ1-3, with D possibly TRBD1 on 6 matching bases. Germline V gives CDR1 LGHNA, CDR2 YSLEER. This CDR3 comprises 18 residues. The V gene lost 0 bases and the J gene lost 0 bases, with 15 bases spanning the gap. The CDR3 reads CASSQDGAGAFSGNTIYF. As DNA, the CDR3 is TGCGCCAGCAGCCAAGATGGGGCAGGGGCGTTCTCTGGAAACACCATATATTTT.

This chain connects TRBV10-2 to TRBJ1-5; 8 positions match TRBD1. Germline V gives CDR1 WSHSY, CDR2 SAAADI. The CDR3 loop spans 18 amino acids. V dropped 5 bases and J dropped 2; count of bases not matched to a gene: 14. CDR3 coding DNA: TGCGCCAGCAGTTCTCCATCGGACAGGGTAAATGGCAATCAGCCCCAGCATTTT. Encoded protein: CASSSPSDRVNGNQPQHF.

This clone has just a few counts. This chain links TRBV7-9 with TRBJ2-1; 9 bases agree with TRBD2. Losses at the gene ends were 5 bases for V and 5 bases for J; bases not matched to a gene: 7. Germline CDR1 and CDR2: SEHNR and FQNEAQ (reference sequence). CDR3 length: 15 amino acids. The CDR3 loop is CASSGGVAGDNEQFF. DNA for the CDR3: TGTGCCAGCAGCGGCGGTGTAGCGGGGGACAATGAGCAGTTCTTC.

The rearrangement links TRBV5-4 to TRBJ1-2, with 9 bases lining up with TRBD1. The CDR3 consists of 15 residues. The V segment lost 5 bases and the J segment 7 bases; nucleotides outside the gene matches: 12. From germline, CDR1 is SGHNT and CDR2 YYREEE (reference sequence). The CDR3 loop reads CASRRTGDLGFGYTF. CDR3 coding DNA: TGTGCCAGCAGGAGGACAGGGGATCTTGGTTTTGGCTACACCTTC.

J is TRBJ1-2 and V is TRBV12-5; the D gene is possibly TRBD1 (6 bases). CDR1 LGHNT and CDR2 FRNRAP come from the germline V gene. This CDR3 has 14 amino acids. V was cut by 7 bases and J by 4 bases, with 16 bases left in between. The CDR3 nucleotides are TGTGCTAGTGCCTTGGGGGGGCAGTCCTATGGCTACACCTTC. The encoded protein is CASALGGQSYGYTF.

The chain's CDR3 is CASSLGQGVSPLHF. The CDR3 DNA follows: TGTGCCAGCAGCTTGGGACAGGGGGTTTCACCCCTCCACTTT. This rearrangement joins TRBV5-4 to TRBJ1-6; 9 bases line up with TRBD1. V shed 0 bases, J shed 9 bases, and the junction held 1 base outside the gene matches. This CDR3 contains 14 residues. From germline, CDR1 is SGHNT and CDR2 YYREEE (reference sequence).

The chain combines TRBV5-6 with TRBJ2-7; 8 bases are shared with TRBD2. Trimming at V came to 2 bases and at J to 3 bases, leaving 7 bases not matched to a gene. The CDR3 contains 15 residues. Germline values: CDR1 SGHDT, CDR2 YYEEEE. CDR3 in DNA: TGTGCCAGCAGCTTTAGGCGGGAGGTTCTCTACGAGCAGTACTTC. This sequence encodes CASSFRREVLYEQYF.

This rearrangement joins TRBV24-1 to TRBJ2-1, with 8 positions matching TRBD2. V shed 9 bases and J 8 bases; nucleotides not matched to a gene: 8. This CDR3 has 13 residues. Germline values: CDR1 KGHDR, CDR2 SFDVKD. The CDR3 DNA reads TGTGCCACCGGACGGGAGGGCCGGGATGAGCAGTTCTTC. This codes for CATGREGRDEQFF.

V and J are TRBV18 and TRBJ1-2; unclear D gene. Per germline, CDR1 KGHSH and CDR2 LQKENI. CDR3 length: 17 amino acids. V was pared by 6 bases and J by 2 bases, with 22 bases between. CDR3 in amino acids: CASSSSVGATTNYGYTF. The CDR3 region has the DNA TGTGCCAGCTCTTCCAGCGTTGGCGCGACCACCAACTATGGCTACACCTTC.